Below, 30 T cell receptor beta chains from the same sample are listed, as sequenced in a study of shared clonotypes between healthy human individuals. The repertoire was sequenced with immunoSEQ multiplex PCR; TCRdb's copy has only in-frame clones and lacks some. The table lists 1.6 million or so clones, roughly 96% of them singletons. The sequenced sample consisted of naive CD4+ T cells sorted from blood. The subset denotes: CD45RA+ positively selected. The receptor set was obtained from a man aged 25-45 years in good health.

The CDR3 sequence is CASSHDRGHGYTF. DNA of the CDR3: TGTGCCAGCAGTCATGACAGGGGGCATGGCTACACCTTC. This rearrangement joins TRBV7-9 to TRBJ1-2; TRBD1 matches 10 bases. The CDR3 runs 13 residues. The V gene's germline CDR1 is SEHNR and CDR2 FQNEAQ (reference sequence). V lost 6 bases to trimming and J lost 6 bases; unmatched junction nucleotides: 4.

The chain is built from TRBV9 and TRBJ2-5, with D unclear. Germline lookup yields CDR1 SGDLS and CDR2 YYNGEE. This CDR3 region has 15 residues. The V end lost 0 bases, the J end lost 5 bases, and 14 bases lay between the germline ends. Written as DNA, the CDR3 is TGTGCCAGCAGCGTAGGGTCAGCCGACCTCGAGACCCAGTACTTC. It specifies CASSVGSADLETQYF.

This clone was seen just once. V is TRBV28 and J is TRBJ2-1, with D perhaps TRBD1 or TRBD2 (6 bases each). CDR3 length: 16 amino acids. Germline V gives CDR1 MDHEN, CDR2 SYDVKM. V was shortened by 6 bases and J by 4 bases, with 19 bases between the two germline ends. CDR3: CASSSVGGLGYNEQFF. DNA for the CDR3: TGTGCCAGCAGCTCGGTAGGGGGGCTGGGGTACAATGAGCAGTTCTTC. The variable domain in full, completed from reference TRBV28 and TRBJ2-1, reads DVKVTQSSRYLVKRTGEKVFLECVQDMDHENMFWYRQDPGLGLRLIYFSYDVKMKEKGDIPEGYSVSREKKERFSLILESASTNQTSMYLCASSSVGGLGYNEQFFGPGTRLTVL.

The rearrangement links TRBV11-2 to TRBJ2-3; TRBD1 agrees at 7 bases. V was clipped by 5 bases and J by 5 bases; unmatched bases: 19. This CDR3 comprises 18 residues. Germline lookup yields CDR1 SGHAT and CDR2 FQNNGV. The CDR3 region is CASSRNEPGGIPRDTQYF. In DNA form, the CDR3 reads TGTGCCAGCAGCCGGAACGAACCAGGGGGAATTCCAAGAGATACGCAGTATTTT.

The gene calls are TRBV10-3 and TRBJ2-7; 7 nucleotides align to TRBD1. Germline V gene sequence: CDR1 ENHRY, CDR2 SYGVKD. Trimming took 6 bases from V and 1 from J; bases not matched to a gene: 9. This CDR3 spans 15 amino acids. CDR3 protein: CAISTGTDGSYEQYF. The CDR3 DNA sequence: TGTGCCATCAGCACCGGGACAGATGGTTCCTACGAGCAGTACTTC.

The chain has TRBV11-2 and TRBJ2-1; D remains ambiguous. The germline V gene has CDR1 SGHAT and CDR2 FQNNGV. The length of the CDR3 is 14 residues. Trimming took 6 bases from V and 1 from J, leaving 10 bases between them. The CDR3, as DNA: TGTGCCAGCAGTTTAAAGGTATCCTACAATGAGCAGTTCTTC. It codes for CASSLKVSYNEQFF.

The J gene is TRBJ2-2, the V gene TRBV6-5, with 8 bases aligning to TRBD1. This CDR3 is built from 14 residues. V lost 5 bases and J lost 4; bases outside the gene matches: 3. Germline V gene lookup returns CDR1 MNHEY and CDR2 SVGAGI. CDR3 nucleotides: TGTGCCAGCAGTACGGACAGGGTCACCGGGGAGCTGTTTTTT. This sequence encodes CASSTDRVTGELFF.

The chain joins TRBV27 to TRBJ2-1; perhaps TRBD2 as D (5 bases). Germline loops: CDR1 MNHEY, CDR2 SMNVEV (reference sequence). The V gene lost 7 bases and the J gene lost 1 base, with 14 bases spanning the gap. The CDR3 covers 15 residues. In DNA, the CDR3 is TGTGCCAGCAACCGACGGGGTACTTCCTACAATGAGCAGTTCTTC. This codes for CASNRRGTSYNEQFF.

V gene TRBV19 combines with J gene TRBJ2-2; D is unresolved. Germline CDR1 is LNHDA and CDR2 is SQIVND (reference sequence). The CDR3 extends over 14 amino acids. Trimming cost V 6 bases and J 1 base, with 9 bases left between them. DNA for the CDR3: TGTGCCAGTAGCCCCGATAGGAACACCGGGGAGCTGTTTTTT. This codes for CASSPDRNTGELFF.

The CDR3 here is CASSRLGAQYF. CDR3 coding DNA: TGTGCCAGCAGCCGCCTTGGGGCGCAGTATTTT. The chain has TRBV27 and TRBJ2-3; D is ambiguous. Germline CDR1 MNHEY, CDR2 SMNVEV (reference sequence). The CDR3 spans 11 residues. Trimming pared 6 bases from V and 10 bases from J, leaving 11 bases between.

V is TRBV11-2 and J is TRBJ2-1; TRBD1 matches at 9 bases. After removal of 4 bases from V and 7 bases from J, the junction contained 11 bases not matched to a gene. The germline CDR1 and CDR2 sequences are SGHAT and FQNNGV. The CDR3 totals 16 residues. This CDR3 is CASSSWGRDRENEQFF. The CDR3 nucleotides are TGTGCCAGCAGCTCGTGGGGCCGGGACAGGGAAAATGAGCAGTTCTTC.

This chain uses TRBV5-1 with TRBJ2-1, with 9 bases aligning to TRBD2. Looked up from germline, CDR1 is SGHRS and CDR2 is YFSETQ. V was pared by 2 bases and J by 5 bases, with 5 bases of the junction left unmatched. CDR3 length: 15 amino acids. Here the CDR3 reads CASSFSGRDHNEQFF. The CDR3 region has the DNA TGCGCCAGCAGCTTTAGCGGGAGAGACCACAATGAGCAGTTCTTC.

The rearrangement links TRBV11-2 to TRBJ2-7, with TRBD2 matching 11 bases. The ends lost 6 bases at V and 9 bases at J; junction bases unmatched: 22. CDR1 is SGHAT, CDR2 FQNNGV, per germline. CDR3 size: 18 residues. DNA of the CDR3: TGTGCCAGCAGTAGTGGGGGACTAGCGGATTCCCATCGTACGGGGCAGTACTTC. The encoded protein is CASSSGGLADSHRTGQYF.

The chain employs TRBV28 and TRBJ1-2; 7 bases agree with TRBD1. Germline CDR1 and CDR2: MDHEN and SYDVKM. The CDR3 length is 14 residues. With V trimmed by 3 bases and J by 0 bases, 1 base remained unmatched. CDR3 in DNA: TGTGCCAGCAGTTTGGGACAGACTAACTATGGCTACACCTTC. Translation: CASSLGQTNYGYTF.

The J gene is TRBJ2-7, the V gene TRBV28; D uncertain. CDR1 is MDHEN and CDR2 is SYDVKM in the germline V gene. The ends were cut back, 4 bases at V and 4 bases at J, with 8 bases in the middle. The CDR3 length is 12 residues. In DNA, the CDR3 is TGTGCCAGCAGTTCCTCGAGGTACGAGCAGTACTTC. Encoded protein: CASSSSRYEQYF.

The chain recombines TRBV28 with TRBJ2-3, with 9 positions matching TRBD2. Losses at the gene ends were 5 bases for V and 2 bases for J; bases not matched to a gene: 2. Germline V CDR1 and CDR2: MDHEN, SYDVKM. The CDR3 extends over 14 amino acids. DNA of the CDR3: TGTGCCAGCAGTAGCGGGAGGAACACAGATACGCAGTATTTT. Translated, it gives CASSSGRNTDTQYF.

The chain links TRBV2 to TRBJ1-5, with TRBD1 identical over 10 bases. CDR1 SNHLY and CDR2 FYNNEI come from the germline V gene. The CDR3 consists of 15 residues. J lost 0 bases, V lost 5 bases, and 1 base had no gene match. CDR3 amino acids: CASSWDRGSNQPQHF. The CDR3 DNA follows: TGTGCCAGCAGTTGGGACAGGGGTAGCAATCAGCCCCAGCATTTT.

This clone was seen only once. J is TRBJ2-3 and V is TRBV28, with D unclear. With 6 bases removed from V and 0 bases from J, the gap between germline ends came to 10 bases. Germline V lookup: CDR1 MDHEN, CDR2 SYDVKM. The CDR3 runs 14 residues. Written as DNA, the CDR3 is TGTGCCAGCAGACCCCCACAGAGCACAGATACGCAGTATTTT. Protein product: CASRPPQSTDTQYF.

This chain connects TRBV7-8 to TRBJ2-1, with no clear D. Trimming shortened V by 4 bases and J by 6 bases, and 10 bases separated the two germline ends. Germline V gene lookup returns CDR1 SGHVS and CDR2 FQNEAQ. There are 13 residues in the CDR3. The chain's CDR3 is CASSSRMGNEQFF. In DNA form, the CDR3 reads TGTGCCAGCAGCTCTCGCATGGGCAATGAGCAGTTCTTC. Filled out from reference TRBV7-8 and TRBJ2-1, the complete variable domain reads GAGVSQSPRYKVAKRGQDVALRCDPISGHVSLFWYQQALGQGPEFLTYFQNEAQLDKSGLPSDRFFAERPEGSVSTLKIQRTQQEDSAVYLCASSSRMGNEQFFGPGTRLTVL.

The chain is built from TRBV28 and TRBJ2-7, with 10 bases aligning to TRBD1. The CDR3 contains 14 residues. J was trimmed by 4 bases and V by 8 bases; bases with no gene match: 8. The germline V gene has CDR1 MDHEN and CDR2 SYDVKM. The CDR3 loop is CASRFRDRGYEQYF. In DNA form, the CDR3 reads TGTGCCAGCCGCTTCCGGGACAGGGGTTACGAGCAGTACTTC.

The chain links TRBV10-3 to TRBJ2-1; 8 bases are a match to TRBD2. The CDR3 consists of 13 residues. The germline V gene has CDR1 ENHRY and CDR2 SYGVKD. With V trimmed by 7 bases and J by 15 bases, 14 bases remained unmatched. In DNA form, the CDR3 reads TGTGCCATCAACTATGGGGCCGGGACTAGGGGGTTCTTC. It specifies CAINYGAGTRGFF.

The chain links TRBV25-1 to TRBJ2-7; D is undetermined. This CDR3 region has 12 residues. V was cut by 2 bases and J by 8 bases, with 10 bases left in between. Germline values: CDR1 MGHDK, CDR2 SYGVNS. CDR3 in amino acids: CASSEPTLQQYF. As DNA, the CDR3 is TGTGCCAGCAGTGAACCGACCCTTCAGCAGTACTTC.

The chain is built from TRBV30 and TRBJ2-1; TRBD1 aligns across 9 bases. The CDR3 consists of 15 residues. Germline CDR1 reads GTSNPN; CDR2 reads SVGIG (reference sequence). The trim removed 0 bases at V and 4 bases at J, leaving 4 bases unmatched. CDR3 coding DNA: TGTGCCTGGAGTGTAGGACAGGGGATTTACAATGAGCAGTTCTTC. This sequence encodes CAWSVGQGIYNEQFF.

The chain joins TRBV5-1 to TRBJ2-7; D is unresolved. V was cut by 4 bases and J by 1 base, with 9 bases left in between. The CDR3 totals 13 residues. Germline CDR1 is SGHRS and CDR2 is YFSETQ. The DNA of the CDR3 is TGCGCCAGCAGCCGATGGCAGTCCTACGAGCAGTACTTC. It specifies CASSRWQSYEQYF.

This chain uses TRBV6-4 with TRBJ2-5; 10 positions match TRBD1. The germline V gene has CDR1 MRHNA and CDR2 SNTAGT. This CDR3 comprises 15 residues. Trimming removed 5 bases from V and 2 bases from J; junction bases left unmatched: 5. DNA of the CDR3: TGTGCCAGCAGTCCTGGACAGGGGGGGCAAGAGACCCAGTACTTC. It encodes CASSPGQGGQETQYF.

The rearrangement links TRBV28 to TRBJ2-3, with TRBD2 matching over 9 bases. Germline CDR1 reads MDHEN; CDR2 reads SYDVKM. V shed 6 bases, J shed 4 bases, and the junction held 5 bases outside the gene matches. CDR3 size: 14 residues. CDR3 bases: TGTGCCAGCAGGAATAGCGGGAGCCCAGATACGCAGTATTTT. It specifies CASRNSGSPDTQYF.

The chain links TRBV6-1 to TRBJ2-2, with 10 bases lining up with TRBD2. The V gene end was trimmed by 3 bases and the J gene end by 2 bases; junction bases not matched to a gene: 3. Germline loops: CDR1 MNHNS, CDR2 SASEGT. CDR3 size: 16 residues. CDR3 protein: CASSDGLAVNTGELFF. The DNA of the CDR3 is TGTGCCAGCAGTGATGGACTAGCGGTAAACACCGGGGAGCTGTTTTTT.

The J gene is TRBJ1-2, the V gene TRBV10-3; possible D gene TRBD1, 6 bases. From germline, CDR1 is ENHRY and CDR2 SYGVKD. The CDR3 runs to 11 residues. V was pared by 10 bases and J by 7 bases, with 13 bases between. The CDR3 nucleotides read TGTGCCACCAAGGGGGTAACTGGCTACACCTTC. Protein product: CATKGVTGYTF.

In DNA form, the CDR3 reads TGTGCCAGCAGTGAAGATTGGGCTAGCGGGAGCAGCGAGCAGTACTTC. This gives the protein CASSEDWASGSSEQYF. The rearrangement links TRBV2 to TRBJ2-7; 10 bases agree with TRBD2. Germline CDR1 and CDR2: SNHLY and FYNNEI. The CDR3 has 16 residues. V was clipped by 1 base and J by 6 bases; unmatched bases: 9.

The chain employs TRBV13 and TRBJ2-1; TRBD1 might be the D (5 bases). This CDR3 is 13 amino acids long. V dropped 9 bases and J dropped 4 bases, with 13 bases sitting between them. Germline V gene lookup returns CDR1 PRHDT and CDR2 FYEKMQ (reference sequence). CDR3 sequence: CASSRGGYNEQFF. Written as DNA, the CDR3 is TGTGCCAGTAGTAGGGGTGGATACAATGAGCAGTTCTTC.